This is a list of T cell receptor beta chains from one sample in a study of molecular identifiers for immune sequencing clone quantification. TCRdb used MiXCR to reprocess the PCR reads, holding one entry per CDR3 protein. In the table there are about 640,000 distinct CDR3 sequences, just under 20% of which are singletons. Input material: naive CD8+ T cells from blood, with Jurkat cell RNA spiked in. The receptors were sampled from a human donor in good health. Some libraries in this study had Jurkat cell RNA spiked in. Each CDR3 is given with its conserved first and last residue. Each record gives: CDR3 DNA, CDR3 protein, D gene, J gene, V gene, clone size. The D gene is left open where the match is weak. Clone size appears in some rows only: once, few, many, or a class for an expanded clone.

TGTGCCAGCAGCCCGAGACAGGGCTGGACGACCCAGTACTTC CASSPRQGWTTQYF TRBD1 TRBJ2-5 TRBV6-5 many
TGTGCCTGGACGGAGGGAGTCCGGAACACTGAAGCTTTCTTT CAWTEGVRNTEAFF - TRBJ1-1 TRBV30 few
TGTGCCAGCAGTCTATCGGGGATAGGGGGGTCCTACGAGCAGTACTTC CASSLSGIGGSYEQYF - TRBJ2-7 TRBV27 many
TGTGCCAGCAGCTCCGGGACTAGTTACACAGATACGCAGTATTTT CASSSGTSYTDTQYF TRBD2 TRBJ2-3 TRBV7-3 many
TGCGCCAGCAGCCAAGTAGGGGGCGTTTTCACTGAAGCTTTCTTT CASSQVGGVFTEAFF TRBD1 TRBJ1-1 TRBV4-1 -
TGTGCCAGCAGGGGAACCTACAATGAGCAGTTCTTC CASRGTYNEQFF - TRBJ2-1 TRBV12-3/TRBV12-4 many
TGTGCCAGCAGTTACTTTGCGGGCCGCCAAGAGACCCAGTACTTC CASSYFAGRQETQYF - TRBJ2-5 TRBV6-2/TRBV6-3 few
TGCAGTGCTAGACCCATTGACAGTCCAACTAATGAAAAACTGTTTTTT CSARPIDSPTNEKLFF - TRBJ1-4 TRBV20-1 many
TGTGCCAGTAGTATTAGAACAGGGGTCTATGGCTACACCTTC CASSIRTGVYGYTF TRBD1 TRBJ1-2 TRBV19 few
TGTGCCTGGAGTACCGGACGGACGAACACAGATACGCAGTATTTT CAWSTGRTNTDTQYF - TRBJ2-3 TRBV30 many
TGTGCCAGCAGCTGGGAGCAGGTTGGTGAGCAGTACTTC CASSWEQVGEQYF - TRBJ2-7 TRBV7-9 many
TGTGCCAGCAGTGAAAAGTTAGATACGCAGTATTTT CASSEKLDTQYF - TRBJ2-3 TRBV12-3/TRBV12-4 many
TGTGCCAGAAGTTTAACAGGGATGGATCAGCCCCAGCATTTT CARSLTGMDQPQHF - TRBJ1-5 TRBV28 -
TGTGCCAGCAGTATCAGGGGAAGGGACACTGAAGCTTTCTTT CASSIRGRDTEAFF - TRBJ1-1 TRBV28 few
TGTGCCATCAGTGAGGGGACAAACGAGCAGTACTTC CAISEGTNEQYF - TRBJ2-7 TRBV10-3 many
TGTGCCAGTGGGACTAGCGGGGGCCCCACAGATACGCAGTATTTT CASGTSGGPTDTQYF TRBD2 TRBJ2-3 TRBV7-9 -
TGTGCCAGTCTAAGCCACGGCGGGGTGACCGGGGAGCTGTTTTTT CASLSHGGVTGELFF - TRBJ2-2 TRBV3-1 many
TGTGCCTGGAGCGAGGCATTGAACACTGAAGCTTTCTTT CAWSEALNTEAFF - TRBJ1-1 TRBV30 -
TGTGCCAGCAGTGCCCTGGCGGGAGAGGTCGAGCAGTACTTC CASSALAGEVEQYF TRBD2 TRBJ2-7 TRBV28 many
TGTGCCGGTGAAATGATGGGGGCCGGGGAGCTGTTTTTT CAGEMMGAGELFF - TRBJ2-2 TRBV19 -
TGTGCCAGCAGCTTTGATACACAGGGGGTGGATGGCACTGAAGCTTTCTTT CASSFDTQGVDGTEAFF TRBD1 TRBJ1-1 TRBV13 many
TGTGCCAGCAGTTGGACAGAAAGGCTTTCCTACGAGCAGTACTTC CASSWTERLSYEQYF - TRBJ2-7 TRBV28 -
TGTGCCACCAGCAGCAGCAGGGGGCGTCAAGAGACCCAGTACTTC CATSSSRGRQETQYF TRBD1 TRBJ2-5 TRBV15 few
TGTGCCAGCAGCCAGAAGACAGGTACTGCGTCTTTCGAGCAGTACTTC CASSQKTGTASFEQYF - TRBJ2-7 TRBV4-2 many
TGCAGCGTTGGAGCCCGGGGACTAGCGGGGTCCTACGAGCAGTACTTC CSVGARGLAGSYEQYF TRBD2 TRBJ2-7 TRBV29-1 many
TGTGCCAGTATGGGGCCAGAAGCTTTCTTT CASMGPEAFF - TRBJ1-1 TRBV11-3 many
TGTGCTAGCAGTTTGACGGGGGCGCGTGGGGCCAACGTCCTGACTTTC CASSLTGARGANVLTF - TRBJ2-6 TRBV27 many
TGTGCCAGCAGCTTAGTTCCCGAGAACACTGAAGCTTTCTTT CASSLVPENTEAFF - TRBJ1-1 TRBV7-2 many
TGTGCCAGTAGTTGGGGAGGGGGGGCCATGACCCAGCATTTT CASSWGGGAMTQHF - TRBJ1-5 TRBV19 -
TGTGCCAGCAGCTTTGCTAGCGGGGGGGCTGGTGAGCAGTACTTC CASSFASGGAGEQYF TRBD2 TRBJ2-7 TRBV7-6 -
TGCGCCAGCAGCCAAGACCTAGCCTCAATGGGGACAGATACGCAGTATTTT CASSQDLASMGTDTQYF - TRBJ2-3 TRBV4-3 many
TGTGCCAGCAGTTTAGCGCCGGGCGGTAGAGAGACCCAGTACTTC CASSLAPGGRETQYF - TRBJ2-5 TRBV12-3/TRBV12-4 few
TGTGCCAGCAGTTTCGAGTTGAACACTGAAGCTTTCTTT CASSFELNTEAFF - TRBJ1-1 TRBV27 many
TGTGCCATCCCCCAGACCAACGAACAGGGGGATGAGACCGGGGAGCTGTTTTTT CAIPQTNEQGDETGELFF TRBD1 TRBJ2-2 TRBV28 many
TGTGCCAGCAGTCCACCCTTAGGGACTAGCAGCTACGAGCAGTACTTC CASSPPLGTSSYEQYF TRBD2 TRBJ2-7 TRBV28 many
TGTGCCAGCAGTCCCCCCGGCGGGGAGGAGGGCCAAGAGACCCAGTACTTC CASSPPGGEEGQETQYF - TRBJ2-5 TRBV27 -
TGTGCCACCAGTGACCCTGGGACAGAAGAGACCCAGTACTTC CATSDPGTEETQYF TRBD1 TRBJ2-5 TRBV24-1 many
TGTGCCAGACCCAGGGGGCGCGAAGGAGAAGCCAAAAACATTCAGTACTTC CARPRGREGEAKNIQYF TRBD1 TRBJ2-4 TRBV2 many
TGTGCCAGCTTCCGGGGTGGGATAACTGAAGCTTTCTTT CASFRGGITEAFF - TRBJ1-1 TRBV12-3/TRBV12-4 many
TGTGCCACCAGCAGAGACGGCCGACTAGCGTACCGCACAGATACGCAGTATTTT CATSRDGRLAYRTDTQYF TRBD2 TRBJ2-3 TRBV15 many
TGTGCCAGCAGCGGACTAGCGGGAGGACCGAATTCAGAGACCCAGTACTTC CASSGLAGGPNSETQYF TRBD2 TRBJ2-5 TRBV12-3/TRBV12-4 many
TGTGCCAGCAGTTTGACGACGGTGACCTGCAATGAGCAGTTCTTC CASSLTTVTCNEQFF - TRBJ2-1 TRBV27 -
TGTGCCAGCAGTCCTGGACTAGCGGGGGGATTTTCCTACAATGAGCAGTTCTTC CASSPGLAGGFSYNEQFF TRBD2 TRBJ2-1 TRBV12-3/TRBV12-4 few
TGTGCCAGCAGGAGCGGGACAAACACCGGGGAGCTGTTTTTT CASRSGTNTGELFF - TRBJ2-2 TRBV7-8 -
TGCGCCAGCAGCTCCTTCGGGACGGCCTACGAGCAGTACTTC CASSSFGTAYEQYF - TRBJ2-7 TRBV5-1 many
TGTGCCAGTAGTATAATAGGACCTAGCACAGATACGCAGTATTTT CASSIIGPSTDTQYF - TRBJ2-3 TRBV19 few
TGTGCCAGCACCCCCCTACGGTTCTCAGGGGCCAACGTCCCGACTTTC CASTPLRFSGANVPTF - TRBJ2-6 TRBV6-2/TRBV6-3 -
TGTGCCAGCAGCCAAGGGGGGGCTAGCGGGCTCCAAGAGACCCAGTACTTC CASSQGGASGLQETQYF TRBD2 TRBJ2-5 TRBV4-2 -
TGTGCCAGCAGTTCCAAGACAGGGGTGAACACTGAAGCTTTCTTT CASSSKTGVNTEAFF TRBD1 TRBJ1-1 TRBV12-3/TRBV12-4 many
TGTGCCAGCAGCTTGGTGCTTAACACTGAAGCTTTCTTT CASSLVLNTEAFF - TRBJ1-1 TRBV5-5 many
TGTGCCAGCAGTGAACCCCCCCGGTCGATCGGTCAGCCCCAGCATTTT CASSEPPRSIGQPQHF - TRBJ1-5 TRBV6-1 -
TGTGCCAGCACCCTGAAGGGACAGGGAAGATCACCCCTCCACTTT CASTLKGQGRSPLHF TRBD1 TRBJ1-6 TRBV6-5 many
TGTGCCTGGAGAACGACTAGCGGGGGCCTCTATCTACGCACAGATACGCAGTATTTT CAWRTTSGGLYLRTDTQYF TRBD2 TRBJ2-3 TRBV30 many
TGTGCCAGCAGTGAGGGGACGACTTGGAAAGAGACCCAGTACTTC CASSEGTTWKETQYF - TRBJ2-5 TRBV2 many
TGTGCCAGCAGCTTAGGGACTAGCGGGAGTGGCAACAATGAGCAGTTCTTC CASSLGTSGSGNNEQFF TRBD2 TRBJ2-1 TRBV11-2 few
TGTGCCAGCAGCAAGACAGGGCGGCATAATAACTATGGCTACACCTTC CASSKTGRHNNYGYTF TRBD1 TRBJ1-2 TRBV6-2/TRBV6-3 few
TGTGCCAGCAGTTCTGGACTAGCGGGAGGGCCTTTTTCCTCAGATACGCAGTATTTT CASSSGLAGGPFSSDTQYF TRBD2 TRBJ2-3 TRBV6-4 many